Below, 27 T cell receptor beta chains from the same sample are listed, as sequenced in a study of follicular helper T cells after annual influenza vaccination. Time point here: 2014-2015 season, 7 days after vaccination. The data were produced by immunoSEQ multiplex PCR, yet TCRdb's version contains in-frame clones alone and is incomplete. The sample yields about 9,000 clones, approximately 80% seen once. Source: CXCR5+ CD38- circulating T follicular helper cells from blood, taken 7 days after influenza vaccination. As to subset: circulating Tfh, non-naive CD4+CXCR5+PD-1+ (ICOS+CD38+ or ICOS-CD38-). Receptor source: an adult who received the influenza vaccine.

The CDR3 here is CASSSPGTSGYNEQFF. For the CDR3, the DNA is TGTGCCAGCAGTAGCCCCGGGACTAGCGGATACAATGAGCAGTTCTTC. The V and J genes are TRBV5-4 and TRBJ2-1, with 11 positions matching TRBD2. The CDR3 is 16 amino acids. V trimming: 5 bases; J trimming: 4 bases; junction bases outside the gene matches: 8. Germline-derived CDR1 and CDR2 are SGHNT and YYREEE (reference sequence).

The rearrangement uses TRBV5-4 and TRBJ2-5; D ambiguous. V was cut by 0 bases and J by 1 base, with 4 bases left in between. The CDR3 contains 13 residues. The germline V gene encodes CDR1 SGHNT and CDR2 YYREEE (reference sequence). CDR3 coding DNA: TGTGCCAGCAGCTTGGCCACCCAAGAGACCCAGTACTTC. This sequence encodes CASSLATQETQYF.

This clone has a handful of counts. J is TRBJ1-4 and V is TRBV6-1; TRBD1 matches at 7 bases. CDR3 length: 15 amino acids. V was pared by 0 bases and J by 7 bases, with 5 bases of the junction left unmatched. CDR1 and CDR2 from the germline V gene are MNHNS and SASEGT. The CDR3 protein is CASSEAGTVGEKLFF. CDR3 nucleotide sequence: TGTGCCAGCAGTGAAGCCGGGACAGTGGGTGAAAAACTGTTTTTT.

V gene TRBV5-4 combines with J gene TRBJ1-1, with a possible D match to TRBD1 (5 bases). Germline loops: CDR1 SGHNT, CDR2 YYREEE (reference sequence). The CDR3 contains 14 residues. V lost 1 base to trimming and J lost 2 bases, with 9 bases between them. The CDR3 sequence: CASSLPGQNTEAFF. The CDR3 DNA is TGTGCCAGCAGCTTGCCAGGGCAAAACACTGAAGCTTTCTTT. The entire variable domain, with the rest obtained from reference TRBV5-4 and TRBJ1-1, is as follows: ETGVTQSPTHLIKTRGQQVTLRCSSQSGHNTVSWYQQALGQGPQFIFQYYREEENGRGNFPPRFSGLQFPNYSSELNVNALELDDSALYLCASSLPGQNTEAFFGQGTRLTVV.

The chain joins TRBV6-6 to TRBJ2-7, with 7 nucleotides matching TRBD1. The CDR3 contains 14 residues. J gave up 0 bases and V 8 bases, and 7 bases lay outside the gene matches. The germline V gene has CDR1 MNHNY and CDR2 SVGAGI (reference sequence). CDR3 nucleotides: TGTGCCAGCCAGGGACAGAAAAGCTCCTACGAGCAGTACTTC. This translates into CASQGQKSSYEQYF.

This chain connects TRBV28 to TRBJ1-2; tentative D call: TRBD1 (6 bases). The CDR3 covers 15 residues. The germline gives CDR1 MDHEN, CDR2 SYDVKM. The V end was cut by 7 bases, the J end by 4 bases, with 19 bases between. CDR3 protein: CASMSPGDTTYGYTF. In nucleotides, the CDR3 is TGTGCCAGCATGTCCCCAGGGGACACTACCTATGGCTACACCTTC.

J is TRBJ1-5 and V is TRBV5-5; 8 nucleotides agree with TRBD1. CDR1 and CDR2 (germline): SGHKS, YYEKEE (reference sequence). There are 14 residues in the CDR3. The junction had 6 bases not matched to a gene; V was cut back by 3 bases and J by 7 bases. The CDR3 DNA reads as TGTGCCAGCAGCTGGGGGACAGGTCAGCAGCCCCAGCATTTT. As protein: CASSWGTGQQPQHF.

The chain couples TRBV5-1 to TRBJ2-3; TRBD1 might be the D (7 bases). Germline CDR1 SGHRS, CDR2 YFSETQ. The CDR3 length is 15 residues. Deletions cut 2 bases from V and 1 base from J, with 11 bases between. This CDR3 reads CASSFQGGGTDTQYF. The DNA for the CDR3 is TGCGCCAGCAGCTTCCAGGGGGGCGGCACAGATACGCAGTATTTT.

This clone appeared once. This rearrangement joins TRBV9 to TRBJ2-5; unclear D gene. The CDR3 contains 14 residues. Trimming left V 4 bases short and J 5 bases short, with 15 bases between. Germline CDR1 is SGDLS and CDR2 is YYNGEE. CDR3 region: CASSKGPLGETQYF. CDR3 coding DNA: TGTGCCAGCAGCAAAGGCCCCCTGGGGGAGACCCAGTACTTC.

The V gene is TRBV4-3, the J gene TRBJ2-5; D is undetermined. The CDR3 is 13 amino acids. V was cut by 0 bases and J by 7 bases, with 9 bases left in between. CDR1 is LGHNA and CDR2 is YSLEER in the germline V gene. The CDR3 region is CASSQDAAGTQYF. The CDR3 DNA follows: TGCGCCAGCAGCCAAGATGCCGCTGGGACCCAGTACTTC.

The chain carries TRBV19 and TRBJ1-5, with D maybe TRBD1 (5 bases). Germline CDR1 LNHDA, CDR2 SQIVND (reference sequence). Trimming pared 7 bases from V and 7 bases from J, leaving 17 bases between. This CDR3 region has 14 residues. CDR3 sequence reads: CASTRGGVGQPQHF. CDR3 sequence (DNA): TGTGCCAGTACCCGGGGCGGGGTAGGCCAGCCCCAGCATTTT.

The CDR3 DNA reads TGTGCCAGCAGCATACCAGTAGCTCCCTCCTCTGGGGCCAACGTCCTGACTTTC. It codes for CASSIPVAPSSGANVLTF. The rearrangement joins TRBV9 to TRBJ2-6; unclear D gene. Germline V gene data show CDR1 as SGDLS and CDR2 as YYNGEE. The CDR3 covers 18 residues. The V end lost 4 bases, the J end lost 0 bases, and 17 bases lay between the germline ends. Looking up the rest from reference TRBV9 and TRBJ2-6 gives the full variable domain: DSGVTQTPKHLITATGQRVTLRCSPRSGDLSVYWYQQSLDQGLQFLIQYYNGEERAKGNILERFSAQQFPDLHSELNLSSLELGDSALYFCASSIPVAPSSGANVLTFGAGSRLTVL.

The chain uses TRBV28 and TRBJ1-6, with 9 positions matching TRBD1. CDR1 is MDHEN and CDR2 is SYDVKM in the germline V gene. The junction had 12 bases not matched to a gene; V was cut back by 6 bases and J by 0 bases. The CDR3 totals 19 residues. The CDR3 reads CASSGPPGQGNSYNSPLHF. CDR3 in DNA: TGTGCCAGCAGCGGACCCCCTGGACAGGGGAACTCCTATAATTCACCCCTCCACTTT.

The rearrangement uses TRBV7-2 and TRBJ2-6; D gene unclear. Germline V gene lookup returns CDR1 SGHTA and CDR2 FQGNSA. The V end was cut by 3 bases, the J end by 1 base, with 16 bases between. The CDR3 has 18 amino acids. The CDR3 is CASSFSHVSRSGANVLTF. As DNA, the CDR3 is TGTGCCAGCAGCTTCTCACACGTTTCTAGGTCTGGGGCCAACGTCCTGACTTTC.

This chain connects TRBV7-3 to TRBJ1-1; D may be TRBD1 (5 bases). The ends were cut back, 4 bases at V and 6 bases at J, with 15 bases in the middle. CDR3 length: 14 residues. Germline CDR1 and CDR2: SGHTA and FQGTGA. The CDR3 nucleotides are TGTGCCAGCAGCTCGGGACCGCACGGGGCTGAAGCTTTCTTT. This gives the protein CASSSGPHGAEAFF.

In this sample, this clone turned up a few times. The gene calls are TRBV7-2 and TRBJ1-1; D remains unclear. This CDR3 has 13 residues. Germline CDR1 reads SGHTA; CDR2 reads FQGNSA. V was trimmed by 1 base and J by 1 base, leaving 4 bases between them. The CDR3 protein is CASSLVGNTEAFF. The CDR3 nucleotides are TGTGCCAGCAGCTTAGTCGGGAACACTGAAGCTTTCTTT. The full variable domain, in which reference TRBV7-2 and TRBJ1-1 provide the parts outside the CDR3, is GAGVSQSPSNKVTEKGKDVELRCDPISGHTALYWYRQSLGQGLEFLIYFQGNSAPDKSGLPSDRFSAERTGGSVSTLTIQRTQQEDSAVYLCASSLVGNTEAFFGQGTRLTVV.

This chain connects TRBV4-2 to TRBJ1-4, with 8 bases aligning to TRBD1. The CDR3 is 15 amino acids. Germline values: CDR1 LGHNA, CDR2 YNFKEQ. The V gene end was trimmed by 3 bases and the J gene end by 7 bases; junction bases not matched to a gene: 7. CDR3 DNA: TGTGCCAGCAGCCACCGACAGGGGTCGGCTGAAAAACTGTTTTTT. This translates into CASSHRQGSAEKLFF.

The CDR3 sequence: CASSPGTGPEAFF. CDR3 sequence (DNA): TGTGCCAGCAGTCCAGGGACTGGGCCTGAAGCTTTCTTT. The chain combines TRBV6-6 with TRBJ1-1; D perhaps matches TRBD1 (5 bases). V was trimmed by 5 bases and J by 6 bases, leaving 13 bases between them. Looked up from germline, CDR1 is MNHNY and CDR2 is SVGAGI (reference sequence). The CDR3 has 13 residues.

This clone was seen just once. The chain combines TRBV6-1 with TRBJ1-4; D perhaps matches TRBD1 (5 bases). V was clipped by 6 bases and J by 7 bases, with 9 bases between them. Germline V gives CDR1 MNHNS, CDR2 SASEGT. This CDR3 is 12 amino acids long. The chain's CDR3 is CASSVGGEKLFF. DNA of the CDR3: TGTGCCAGCAGCGTGGGGGGTGAAAAACTGTTTTTT.

V and J are TRBV6-6 and TRBJ2-3; D is possibly TRBD2 (5 bases). V was shortened by 7 bases and J by 3 bases, with 14 bases between the two germline ends. Germline V gene data show CDR1 as MNHNY and CDR2 as SVGAGI (reference sequence). The CDR3 has 14 amino acids. Written as DNA, the CDR3 is TGTGCCAGCACCCTACTAGAAACTACAGATACGCAGTATTTT. Translating it yields CASTLLETTDTQYF.

This clone was recorded once. J is TRBJ1-1 and V is TRBV7-9; D not certain. V was shortened by 5 bases and J by 0 bases, with 10 bases between the two germline ends. The length of the CDR3 is 14 residues. The germline gives CDR1 SEHNR, CDR2 FQNEAQ (reference sequence). CDR3 sequence: CASSPGLLNTEAFF. CDR3 DNA: TGTGCCAGCAGCCCGGGTCTACTGAACACTGAAGCTTTCTTT.

This clone was counted a single time. This chain joins TRBV29-1 and TRBJ1-1, with D uncertain. There are 11 residues in the CDR3. The V end was cut by 4 bases, the J end by 3 bases, with 6 bases between. CDR1 and CDR2 from the germline V gene are SQVTM and ANQGSEA. The DNA of the CDR3 is TGCAGCGTTGGTCTGGACACTGAAGCTTTCTTT. Translated: CSVGLDTEAFF.

This clone came up a few times. The chain combines TRBV4-3 with TRBJ2-7, with TRBD2 matching 7 bases. The CDR3 contains 15 residues. The germline V gene encodes CDR1 LGHNA and CDR2 YSLEER. J was trimmed by 5 bases and V by 1 base; bases with no gene match: 8. This CDR3 is CASSQAFTGLDEQYF. Written as DNA, the CDR3 is TGCGCCAGCAGCCAAGCCTTTACAGGACTAGACGAGCAGTACTTC.

As to this clone: One junction end does not reproduce the germline sequence, and a read error may be involved. The chain recombines TRBV7-2 with TRBJ2-7, with 11 bases matching TRBD2. This CDR3 is 13 amino acids long. Germline values: CDR1 SGHTA, CDR2 FQGNSA. CDR3 in amino acids: CASSHGLAGGRSF. In nucleotides, the CDR3 is TGTGCCAGCAGCCACGGGCTAGCGGGGGGACGGTCCTTC.

The table lists this clone with a count of one. Written as DNA, the CDR3 is TGCAGCGTAAGACCCGGGGCGGTAACCCTCTCTGGAAACACCATATATTTT. It specifies CSVRPGAVTLSGNTIYF. The chain recombines TRBV29-1 with TRBJ1-3, with TRBD1 as a possible D gene (5 bases). Germline assignment: CDR1 SQVTM and CDR2 ANQGSEA. The germline V and J ends were trimmed by 6 bases and 0 bases, with 21 bases remaining between them. The CDR3 extends over 17 amino acids.

The V gene is TRBV28, the J gene TRBJ2-2; 16 bases fit TRBD2. The V gene end was trimmed by 8 bases and the J gene end by 0 bases; junction bases not matched to a gene: 9. The CDR3 has 19 amino acids. The germline V gene encodes CDR1 MDHEN and CDR2 SYDVKM. The CDR3 region is CASGPPGLAGGPNTGELFF. CDR3 nucleotide sequence: TGTGCCAGCGGACCACCGGGACTAGCGGGAGGGCCGAACACCGGGGAGCTGTTTTTT.

The chain is built from TRBV6-1 and TRBJ1-1, with TRBD1 identical over 7 bases. The CDR3 sequence is 14 residues long. Germline CDR1 is MNHNS and CDR2 is SASEGT. V was clipped by 7 bases and J by 6 bases; unmatched bases: 11. The CDR3, as DNA: TGTGCCAGCACCACAGGCGGGACAGCTCCTGAAGCTTTCTTT. Its translation is CASTTGGTAPEAFF.